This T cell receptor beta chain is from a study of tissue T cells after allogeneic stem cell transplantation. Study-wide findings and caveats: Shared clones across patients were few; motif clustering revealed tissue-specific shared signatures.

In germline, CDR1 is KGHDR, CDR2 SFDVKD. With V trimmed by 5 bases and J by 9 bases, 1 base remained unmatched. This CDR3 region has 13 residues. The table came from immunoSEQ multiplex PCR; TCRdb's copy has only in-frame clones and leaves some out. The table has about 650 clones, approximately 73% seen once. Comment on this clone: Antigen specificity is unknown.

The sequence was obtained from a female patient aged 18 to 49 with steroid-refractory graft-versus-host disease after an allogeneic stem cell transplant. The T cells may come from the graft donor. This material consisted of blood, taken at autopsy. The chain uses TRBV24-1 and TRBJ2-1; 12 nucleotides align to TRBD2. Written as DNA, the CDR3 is TGTGCCACCAGTGCTAGCGGGAGGGCTGAGCAGTTCTTC. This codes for CATSASGRAEQFF.